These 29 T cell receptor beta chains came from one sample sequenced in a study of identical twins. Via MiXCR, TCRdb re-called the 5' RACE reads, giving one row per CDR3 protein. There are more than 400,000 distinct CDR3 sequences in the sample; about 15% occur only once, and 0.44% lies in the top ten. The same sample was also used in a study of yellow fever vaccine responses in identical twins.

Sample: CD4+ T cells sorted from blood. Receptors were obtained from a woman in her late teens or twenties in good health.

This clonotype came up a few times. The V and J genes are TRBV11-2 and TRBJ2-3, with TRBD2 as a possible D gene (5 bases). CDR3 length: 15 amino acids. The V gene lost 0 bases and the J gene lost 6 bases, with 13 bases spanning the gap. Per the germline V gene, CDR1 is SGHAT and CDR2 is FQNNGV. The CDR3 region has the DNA TGTGCCAGCAGCTTAGATTCTGGGTCGGGGGATACGCAGTATTTT. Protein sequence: CASSLDSGSGDTQYF.

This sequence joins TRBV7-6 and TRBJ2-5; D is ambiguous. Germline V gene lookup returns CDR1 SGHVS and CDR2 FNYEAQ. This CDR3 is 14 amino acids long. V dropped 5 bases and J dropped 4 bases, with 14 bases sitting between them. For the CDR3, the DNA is TGTGCCAGCAGCCTACCGGCTGGATCAGAGACCCAGTACTTC. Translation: CASSLPAGSETQYF.

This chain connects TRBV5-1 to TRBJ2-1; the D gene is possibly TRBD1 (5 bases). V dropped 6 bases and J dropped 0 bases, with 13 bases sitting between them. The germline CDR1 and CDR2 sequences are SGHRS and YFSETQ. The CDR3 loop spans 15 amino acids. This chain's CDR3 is CASMTAPSSYNEQFF. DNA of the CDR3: TGCGCCAGCATGACAGCCCCGAGCTCCTACAATGAGCAGTTCTTC. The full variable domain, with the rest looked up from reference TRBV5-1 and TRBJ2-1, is KAGVTQTPRYLIKTRGQQVTLSCSPISGHRSVSWYQQTPGQGLQFLFEYFSETQRNKGNFPGRFSGRQFSNSRSEMNVSTLELGDSALYLCASMTAPSSYNEQFFGPGTRLTVL.

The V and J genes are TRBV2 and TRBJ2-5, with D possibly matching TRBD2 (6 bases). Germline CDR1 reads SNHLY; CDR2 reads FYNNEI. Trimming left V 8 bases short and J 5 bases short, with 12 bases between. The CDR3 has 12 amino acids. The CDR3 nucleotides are TGTGCCAGCGGTCGGCTAGCGGAGACCCAGTACTTC. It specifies CASGRLAETQYF. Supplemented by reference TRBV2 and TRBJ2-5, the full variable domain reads EPEVTQTPSHQVTQMGQEVILRCVPISNHLYFYWYRQILGQKVEFLVSFYNNEISEKSEIFDDQFSVERPDGSNFTLKIRSTKLEDSAMYFCASGRLAETQYFGPGTRLLVL.

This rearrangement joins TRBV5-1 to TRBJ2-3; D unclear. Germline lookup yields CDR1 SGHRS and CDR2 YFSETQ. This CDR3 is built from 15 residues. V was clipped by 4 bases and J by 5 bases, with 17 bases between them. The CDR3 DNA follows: TGCGCCAGCAGCCGGGCAGAGCTAGAAGTAGATACGCAGTATTTT. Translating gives CASSRAELEVDTQYF.

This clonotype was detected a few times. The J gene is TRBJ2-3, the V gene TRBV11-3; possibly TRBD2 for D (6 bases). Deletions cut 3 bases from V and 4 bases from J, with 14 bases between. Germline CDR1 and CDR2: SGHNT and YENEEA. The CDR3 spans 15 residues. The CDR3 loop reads CASSLGPGLPDTQYF. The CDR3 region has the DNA TGTGCCAGCAGCTTGGGGCCGGGACTCCCAGATACGCAGTATTTT.

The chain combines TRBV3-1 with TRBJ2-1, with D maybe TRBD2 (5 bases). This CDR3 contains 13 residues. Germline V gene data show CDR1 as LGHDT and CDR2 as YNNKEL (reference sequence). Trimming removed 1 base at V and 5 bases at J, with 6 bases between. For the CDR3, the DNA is TGTGCCAGCAGCCAAGCCGGGGACAATGAGCAGTTCTTC. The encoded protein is CASSQAGDNEQFF.

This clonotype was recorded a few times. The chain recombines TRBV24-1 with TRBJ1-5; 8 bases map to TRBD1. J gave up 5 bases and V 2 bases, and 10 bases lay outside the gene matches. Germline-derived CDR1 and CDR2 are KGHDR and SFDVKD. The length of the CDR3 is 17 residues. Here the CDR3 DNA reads TGTGCCACCAGTGATTCCCGGACAGGGCCGGGCGATCAGCCCCAGCATTTT. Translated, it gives CATSDSRTGPGDQPQHF.

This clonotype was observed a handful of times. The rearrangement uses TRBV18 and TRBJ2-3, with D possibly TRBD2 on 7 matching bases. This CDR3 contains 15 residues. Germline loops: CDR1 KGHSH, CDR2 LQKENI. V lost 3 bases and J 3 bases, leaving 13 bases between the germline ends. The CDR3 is CASSPGGARTDTQYF. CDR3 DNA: TGTGCCAGCTCACCGGGGGGGGCGAGAACAGATACGCAGTATTTT.

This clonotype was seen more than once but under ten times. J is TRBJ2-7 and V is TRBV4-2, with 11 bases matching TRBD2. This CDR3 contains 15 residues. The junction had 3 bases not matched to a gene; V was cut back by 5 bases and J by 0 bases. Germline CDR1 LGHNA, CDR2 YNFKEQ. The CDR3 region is CASSVAGGNSYEQYF. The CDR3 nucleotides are TGTGCCAGCAGCGTAGCGGGAGGGAACTCCTACGAGCAGTACTTC.

CDR3: CASRDQGGDNGYTF. Written as DNA, the CDR3 is TGTGCCAGCAGGGACCAGGGAGGGGACAACGGCTACACCTTC. V usage is TRBV3-1 and J usage is TRBJ1-2, with D possibly matching TRBD1 (6 bases). Trimming pared 6 bases from V and 8 bases from J, leaving 19 bases between. The CDR3 runs to 14 residues. CDR1 and CDR2 from the germline V gene are LGHDT and YNNKEL (reference sequence).

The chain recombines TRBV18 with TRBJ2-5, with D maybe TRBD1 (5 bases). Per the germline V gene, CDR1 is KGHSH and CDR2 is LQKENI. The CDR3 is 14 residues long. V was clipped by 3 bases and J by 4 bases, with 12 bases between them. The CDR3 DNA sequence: TGTGCCAGCTCACCCCAGGACATGTCAGAGACCCAGTACTTC. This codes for CASSPQDMSETQYF.

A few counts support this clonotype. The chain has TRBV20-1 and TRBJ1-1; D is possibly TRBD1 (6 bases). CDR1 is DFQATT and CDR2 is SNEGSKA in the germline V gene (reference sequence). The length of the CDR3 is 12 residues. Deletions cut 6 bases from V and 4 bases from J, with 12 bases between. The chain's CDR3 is CSATGASTEAFF. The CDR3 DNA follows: TGCAGTGCGACGGGGGCGAGCACTGAAGCTTTCTTT.

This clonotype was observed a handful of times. In nucleotides, the CDR3 is TGTGCCAGCAGCCGTCCCCCCAGCCCCGAGCAGTACGTC. Translated: CASSRPPSPEQYV. The chain links TRBV7-9 to TRBJ2-7; D remains ambiguous. With 5 bases removed from V and 6 bases from J, the gap between germline ends came to 14 bases. This CDR3 comprises 13 residues. The germline CDR1 and CDR2 sequences are SEHNR and FQNEAQ (reference sequence).

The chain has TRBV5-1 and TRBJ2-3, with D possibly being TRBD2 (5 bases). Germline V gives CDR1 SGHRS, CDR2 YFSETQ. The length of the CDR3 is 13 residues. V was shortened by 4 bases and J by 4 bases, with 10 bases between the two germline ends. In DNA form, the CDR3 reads TGCGCCAGCAGCCCTGGACTCCCAGATACGCAGTATTTT. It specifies CASSPGLPDTQYF.

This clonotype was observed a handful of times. Here the CDR3 DNA reads TGTGCCAGCAGGACAGGGTCCGGGGCCAACGTCCTGACTTTC. Translation gives CASRTGSGANVLTF. This sequence joins TRBV2 and TRBJ2-6, with 7 nucleotides matching TRBD1. CDR1 is SNHLY and CDR2 is FYNNEI in the germline V gene. V was pared by 6 bases and J by 4 bases, with 3 bases of the junction left unmatched. The CDR3 is made up of 14 amino acids.

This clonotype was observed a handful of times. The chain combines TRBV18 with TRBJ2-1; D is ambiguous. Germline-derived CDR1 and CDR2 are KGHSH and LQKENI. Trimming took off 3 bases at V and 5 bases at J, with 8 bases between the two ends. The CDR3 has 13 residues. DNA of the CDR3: TGTGCCAGCTCACCTCTCGAAAACAATGAGCAGTTCTTC. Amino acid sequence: CASSPLENNEQFF.

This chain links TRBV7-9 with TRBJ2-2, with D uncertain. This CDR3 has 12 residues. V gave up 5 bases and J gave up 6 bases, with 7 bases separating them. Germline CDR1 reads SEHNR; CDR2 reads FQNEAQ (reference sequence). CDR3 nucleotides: TGTGCCAGCAGCACGACTGCCGGGGAGCTGTTTTTT. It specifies CASSTTAGELFF. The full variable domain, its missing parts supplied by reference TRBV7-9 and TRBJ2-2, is DTGVSQNPRHKITKRGQNVTFRCDPISEHNRLYWYRQTLGQGPEFLTYFQNEAQLEKSRLLSDRFSAERPKGSFSTLEIQRTEQGDSAMYLCASSTTAGELFFGEGSRLTVL.

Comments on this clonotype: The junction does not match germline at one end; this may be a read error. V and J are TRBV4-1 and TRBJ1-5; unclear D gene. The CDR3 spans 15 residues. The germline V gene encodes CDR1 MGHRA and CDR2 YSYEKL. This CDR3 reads CAMSPGPPCNQPQHF. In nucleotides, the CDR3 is TGTGCCATGAGCCCTGGGCCCCCCTGCAATCAGCCCCAGCATTTT.

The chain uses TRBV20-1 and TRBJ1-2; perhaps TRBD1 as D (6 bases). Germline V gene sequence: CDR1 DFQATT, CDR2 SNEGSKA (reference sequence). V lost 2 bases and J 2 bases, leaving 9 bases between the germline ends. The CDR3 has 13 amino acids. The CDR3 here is CSARTDRNYGYTF. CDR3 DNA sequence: TGCAGTGCTAGAACAGACAGGAACTATGGCTACACCTTC.

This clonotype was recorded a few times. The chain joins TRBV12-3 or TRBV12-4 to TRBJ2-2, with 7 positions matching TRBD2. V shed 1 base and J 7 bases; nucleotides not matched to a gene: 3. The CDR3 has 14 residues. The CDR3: CASSLGTRLGELFF. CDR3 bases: TGTGCCAGCAGTTTAGGGACTAGGCTCGGGGAGCTGTTTTTT.

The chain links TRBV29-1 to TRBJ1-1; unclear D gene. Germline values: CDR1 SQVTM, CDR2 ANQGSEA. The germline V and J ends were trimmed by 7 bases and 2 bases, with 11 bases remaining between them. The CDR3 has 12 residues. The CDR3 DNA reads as TGCAGCGCGGCCGAGGGTAACACTGAAGCTTTCTTT. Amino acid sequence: CSAAEGNTEAFF.

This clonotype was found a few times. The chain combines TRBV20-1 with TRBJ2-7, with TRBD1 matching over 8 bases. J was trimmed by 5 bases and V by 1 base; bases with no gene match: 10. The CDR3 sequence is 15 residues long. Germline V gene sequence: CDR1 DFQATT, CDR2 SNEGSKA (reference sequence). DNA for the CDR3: TGCAGTGCTAGAGTCGTGACAGGGGTAAATAACGAGCAGTACGTC. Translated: CSARVVTGVNNEQYV.

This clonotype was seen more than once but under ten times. CDR3 in amino acids: CASSFTGTRTDTQYF. CDR3 nucleotide sequence: TGCGCCAGCAGCTTCACCGGGACTCGAACAGATACGCAGTATTTT. The rearrangement uses TRBV5-1 and TRBJ2-3; D might be TRBD2 (6 bases). Trimming removed 2 bases from V and 3 bases from J, with 13 bases in between. Germline-derived CDR1 and CDR2 are SGHRS and YFSETQ. The CDR3 is 15 residues long.

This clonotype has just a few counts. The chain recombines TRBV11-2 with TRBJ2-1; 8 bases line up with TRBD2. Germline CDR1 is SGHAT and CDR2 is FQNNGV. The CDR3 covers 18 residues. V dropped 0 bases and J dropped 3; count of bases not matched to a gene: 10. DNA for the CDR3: TGTGCCAGCAGCTTAGATGTACGGGGGGGGCTCATCTACAATGAGCAGTTCTTC. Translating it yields CASSLDVRGGLIYNEQFF.

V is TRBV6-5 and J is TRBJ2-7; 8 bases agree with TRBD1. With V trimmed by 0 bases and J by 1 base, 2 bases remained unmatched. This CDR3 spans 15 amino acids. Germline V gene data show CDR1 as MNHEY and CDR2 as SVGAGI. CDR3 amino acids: CASSYSRQGSYEQYF. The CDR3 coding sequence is TGTGCCAGCAGTTACTCTCGACAGGGGTCCTACGAGCAGTACTTC.

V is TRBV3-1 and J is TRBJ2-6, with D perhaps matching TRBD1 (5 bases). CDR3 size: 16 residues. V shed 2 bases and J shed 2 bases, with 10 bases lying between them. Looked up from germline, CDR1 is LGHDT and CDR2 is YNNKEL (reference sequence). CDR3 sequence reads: CASSQRQGPGANVLTF. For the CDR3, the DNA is TGTGCCAGCAGCCAAAGGCAGGGTCCTGGGGCCAACGTCCTGACTTTC.

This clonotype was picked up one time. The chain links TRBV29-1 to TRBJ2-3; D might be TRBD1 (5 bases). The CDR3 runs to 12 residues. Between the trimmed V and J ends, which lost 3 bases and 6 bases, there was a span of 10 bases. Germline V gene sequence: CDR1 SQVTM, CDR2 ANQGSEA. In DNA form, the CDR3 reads TGCAGCGTTGAGCTGGGGCCCGATACGCAGTATTTT. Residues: CSVELGPDTQYF.

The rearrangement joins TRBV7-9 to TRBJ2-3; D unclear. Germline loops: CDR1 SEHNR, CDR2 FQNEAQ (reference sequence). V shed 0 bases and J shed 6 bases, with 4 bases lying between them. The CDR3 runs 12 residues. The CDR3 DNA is TGTGCCAGCAGCTTAGCAATCGATACGCAGTATTTT. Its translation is CASSLAIDTQYF. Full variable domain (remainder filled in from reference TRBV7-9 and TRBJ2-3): DTGVSQNPRHKITKRGQNVTFRCDPISEHNRLYWYRQTLGQGPEFLTYFQNEAQLEKSRLLSDRFSAERPKGSFSTLEIQRTEQGDSAMYLCASSLAIDTQYFGPGTRLTVL.